One and the same sample provided the 14 T cell receptor beta chains below, sequenced in a study of blood T cells in healthy people across ages. Next came a second PCR, run for about 6 to 11 cycles, which used a sample-barcoded 5' primer along with a J-beta primer mix. From the 5' RACE reads, TCRdb called clonotypes with MiXCR, one entry per CDR3 protein. The sample includes roughly 680,000 distinct CDR3 sequences, over 40% of them seen just once. What was sequenced was blood. The receptors originated from a woman older than 75 in good health.

Many counts were recorded for this clonotype. V is TRBV12-3 or TRBV12-4 and J is TRBJ2-1; 7 bases match TRBD1. V shed 2 bases and J 10 bases; nucleotides not matched to a gene: 5. CDR3 length equals 13 residues. CDR3 in DNA: TGTGCCAGCAGTTTAACAGGGGCTGGAGAGCAGTTCTTC. Translation gives CASSLTGAGEQFF.

This chain joins TRBV4-2 and TRBJ2-1; possible D gene TRBD2, 7 bases. CDR1 and CDR2 (germline): LGHNA, YNFKEQ. V was trimmed by 1 base and J by 6 bases, leaving 13 bases between them. This CDR3 region has 15 residues. CDR3 loop: CASSQVGGGPNEQFF. The DNA for the CDR3 is TGTGCCAGCAGCCAAGTGGGGGGGGGCCCCAATGAGCAGTTCTTC.

This clonotype was found many times. The gene calls are TRBV14 and TRBJ2-3, with no clear D. The CDR3 runs 10 residues. Trimming removed 3 bases from V and 7 bases from J, with 2 bases in between. CDR1 and CDR2 (germline): SGHDN, FVKESK. In nucleotides, the CDR3 is TGTGCCAGCAGCCACCATACGCAGTATTTT. It specifies CASSHHTQYF. Together with reference TRBV14 and TRBJ2-3, the CDR3 gives the full variable domain: EAGVTQFPSHSVIEKGQTVTLRCDPISGHDNLYWYRRVMGKEIKFLLHFVKESKQDESGMPNNRFLAERTGGTYSTLKVQPAELEDSGVYFCASSHHTQYFGPGTRLTVL.

This clonotype was seen a handful of times. The chain has TRBV15 and TRBJ2-1; 7 bases agree with TRBD1. Germline V gene sequence: CDR1 LNHNV, CDR2 YYDKDF (reference sequence). This CDR3 has 11 amino acids. Trimming cost V 11 bases and J 12 bases; bases outside gene matches: 10. DNA of the CDR3: TGTGCCGATTTATGGACAGGCACGCAGTTCTTC. Translating gives CADLWTGTQFF.

This sequence joins TRBV2 and TRBJ2-1, with D uncertain. The V and J ends lost 7 bases and 9 bases respectively, with 16 bases between them. Germline loops: CDR1 SNHLY, CDR2 FYNNEI. This CDR3 region has 13 residues. The CDR3 is CASTPDRAAEQFF. The CDR3, as DNA: TGTGCCAGCACCCCGGATAGGGCGGCTGAGCAGTTCTTC.

The chain uses TRBV21-1 and TRBJ1-5. TRBV21-1 is classified as a pseudogene. There are 12 residues in the CDR3. CDR3 residues: CASSKGNPPQHF. In DNA, the CDR3 is TGTGCCAGCAGCAAAGGTAATCCGCCCCAGCATTTT.

Concerning this clonotype: This may be a read error, as it is one base from a much larger clone. The rearrangement joins TRBV27 to TRBJ1-5; D is ambiguous. The V gene's germline CDR1 is MNHEY and CDR2 SMNVEV (reference sequence). Trimming cost V 4 bases and J 5 bases, with 9 bases left between them. CDR3 size: 13 residues. The CDR3 here is CASSCREYQPQHF. CDR3 nucleotides: TGTGCCAGCAGTTGCCGGGAGTATCAGCCCCAGCATTTT.

As concerns this clonotype: A much larger clone differs from this one at a single base, so this may be a read error. The gene calls are TRBV5-6 and TRBJ2-7; D is undetermined. Trimming took 2 bases from V and 3 from J, leaving 12 bases between them. The CDR3 spans 14 residues. From germline, CDR1 is SGHDT and CDR2 YYEEEE. CDR3 coding DNA: TGTGCCAGCAGCTTAAAGACCTTCAGCTACGAGCAGTACTTC. This gives the protein CASSLKTFSYEQYF.

This clonotype was observed many times. The chain joins TRBV29-1 to TRBJ2-7, with TRBD1 matching 9 bases. V lost 1 base and J lost 11; bases outside the gene matches: 3. Germline assignment: CDR1 SQVTM and CDR2 ANQGSEA. This CDR3 spans 11 amino acids. In DNA form, the CDR3 reads TGCAGCGTTGAAGTGGGGGACAGGGAGTACTTC. Its translation: CSVEVGDREYF.

The rearrangement joins TRBV3-1 to TRBJ2-3; D remains ambiguous. Germline V gene sequence: CDR1 LGHDT, CDR2 YNNKEL (reference sequence). Trimming left V 0 bases short and J 0 bases short, with 16 bases between. CDR3 length equals 18 residues. CDR3 bases: TGTGCCAGCAGCCAAGATGCCCCAGTTGAACCTAGCACAGATACGCAGTATTTT. It is translated as CASSQDAPVEPSTDTQYF.

This clonotype was seen repeatedly, ten times or more. The J gene is TRBJ2-1, the V gene TRBV12-3 or TRBV12-4; D is ambiguous. V lost 3 bases and J lost 6, with 12 bases in between. This CDR3 has 14 residues. DNA of the CDR3: TGTGCCAGCAGTTTTTGGCAGAATGGCAATGAGCAGTTCTTC. Its translation: CASSFWQNGNEQFF.

The gene calls are TRBV5-1 and TRBJ1-4, with D possibly TRBD1 on 5 matching bases. Between the trimmed V and J ends, which lost 4 bases and 12 bases, there was a span of 19 bases. The germline CDR1 and CDR2 sequences are SGHRS and YFSETQ. The CDR3 runs 14 residues. The CDR3 DNA reads TGCGCCAGCAGCCGGGGGATAGGAGCTGTGGAACTGTTTTTT. Translation gives CASSRGIGAVELFF.

The chain joins TRBV9 to TRBJ2-7; D may be TRBD2 (5 bases). The germline V gene has CDR1 SGDLS and CDR2 YYNGEE. The CDR3 has 13 amino acids. Trimming cost V 3 bases and J 10 bases, with 17 bases left between them. CDR3 protein: CASSGPDLATQYF. The CDR3 coding sequence is TGTGCCAGCAGCGGACCGGACTTGGCAACCCAGTACTTC.

The gene calls are TRBV12-3 or TRBV12-4 and TRBJ2-4, with TRBD1 as a possible D gene (5 bases). The CDR3 is made up of 13 amino acids. The V end lost 4 bases, the J end lost 8 bases, and 12 bases lay between the germline ends. This CDR3 is CASSWAGAHIQYF. The CDR3 DNA reads as TGTGCCAGCAGTTGGGCTGGGGCCCACATTCAGTACTTC.